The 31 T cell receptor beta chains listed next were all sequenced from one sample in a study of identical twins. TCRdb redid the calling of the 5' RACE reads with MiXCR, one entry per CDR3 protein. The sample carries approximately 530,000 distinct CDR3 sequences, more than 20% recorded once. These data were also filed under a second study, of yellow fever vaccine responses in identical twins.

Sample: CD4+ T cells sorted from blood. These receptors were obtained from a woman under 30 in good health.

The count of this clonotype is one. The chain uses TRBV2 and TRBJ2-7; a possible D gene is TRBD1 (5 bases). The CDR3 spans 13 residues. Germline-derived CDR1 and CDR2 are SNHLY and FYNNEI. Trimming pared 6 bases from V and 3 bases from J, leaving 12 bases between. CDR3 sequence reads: CASSLQEYYEQYF. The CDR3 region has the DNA TGTGCCAGCAGCCTACAGGAATACTACGAGCAGTACTTC.

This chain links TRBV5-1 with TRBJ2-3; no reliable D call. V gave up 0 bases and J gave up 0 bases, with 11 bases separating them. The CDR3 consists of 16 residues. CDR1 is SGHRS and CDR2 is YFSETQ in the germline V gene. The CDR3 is CASSLASTGSTDTQYF. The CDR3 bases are TGCGCCAGCAGCTTGGCCTCAACGGGTAGCACAGATACGCAGTATTTT. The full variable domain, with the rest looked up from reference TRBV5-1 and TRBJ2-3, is KAGVTQTPRYLIKTRGQQVTLSCSPISGHRSVSWYQQTPGQGLQFLFEYFSETQRNKGNFPGRFSGRQFSNSRSEMNVSTLELGDSALYLCASSLASTGSTDTQYFGPGTRLTVL.

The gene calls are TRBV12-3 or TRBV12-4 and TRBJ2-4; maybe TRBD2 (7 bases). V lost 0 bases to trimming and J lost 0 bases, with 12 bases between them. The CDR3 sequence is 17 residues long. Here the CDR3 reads CASSLAGGEVAKNIQYF. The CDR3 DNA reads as TGTGCCAGCAGTTTAGCAGGGGGGGAGGTAGCCAAAAACATTCAGTACTTC.

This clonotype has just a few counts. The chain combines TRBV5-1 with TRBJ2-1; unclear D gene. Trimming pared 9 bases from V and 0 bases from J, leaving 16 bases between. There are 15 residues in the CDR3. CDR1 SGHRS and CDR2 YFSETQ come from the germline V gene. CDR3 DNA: TGCGCCACCTCCCCCCTGAGGAGCTCCTACAATGAGCAGTTCTTC. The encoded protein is CATSPLRSSYNEQFF.

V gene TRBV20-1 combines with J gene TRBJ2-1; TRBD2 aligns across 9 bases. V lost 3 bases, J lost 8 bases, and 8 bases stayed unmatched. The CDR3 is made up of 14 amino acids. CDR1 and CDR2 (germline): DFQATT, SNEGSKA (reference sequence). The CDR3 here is CSASNLAGTYEQFF. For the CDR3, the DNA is TGCAGTGCTAGTAATCTAGCGGGAACATATGAGCAGTTCTTC.

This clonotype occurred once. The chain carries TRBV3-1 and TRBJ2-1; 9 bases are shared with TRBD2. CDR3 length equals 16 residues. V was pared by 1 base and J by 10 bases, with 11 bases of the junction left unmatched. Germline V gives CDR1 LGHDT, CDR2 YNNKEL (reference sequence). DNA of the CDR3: TGTGCCAGCAGCCAAGGCGGCGGGGGGGCCTCAGGGGAGCAGTTCTTC. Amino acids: CASSQGGGGASGEQFF.

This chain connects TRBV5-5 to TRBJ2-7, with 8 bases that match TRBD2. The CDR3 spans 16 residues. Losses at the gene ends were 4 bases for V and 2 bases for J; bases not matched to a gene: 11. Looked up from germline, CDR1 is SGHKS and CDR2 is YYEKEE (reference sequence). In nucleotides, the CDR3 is TGTGCCAGCAGCGATTATAGCGGGAAAGTAGCCTACGAGCAGTACTTC. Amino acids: CASSDYSGKVAYEQYF.

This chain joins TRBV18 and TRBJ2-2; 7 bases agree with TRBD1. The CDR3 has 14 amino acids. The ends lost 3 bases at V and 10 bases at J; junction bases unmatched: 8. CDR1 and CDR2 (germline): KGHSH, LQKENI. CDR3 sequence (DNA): TGTGCCAGCTCACCGGCACAGGGGTTTGTGGAGCTGTTTTTT. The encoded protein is CASSPAQGFVELFF.

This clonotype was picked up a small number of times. CDR3 amino acids: CSAFRAGGGELFF. The CDR3 nucleotides are TGCAGTGCCTTCAGGGCAGGGGGCGGGGAGCTGTTTTTT. This chain joins TRBV20-1 and TRBJ2-2, with 7 bases fitting TRBD1. This CDR3 is built from 13 residues. Germline trimming cut 6 bases from V and 7 bases from J; bases unmatched to any gene: 8. Germline CDR1 DFQATT, CDR2 SNEGSKA (reference sequence).

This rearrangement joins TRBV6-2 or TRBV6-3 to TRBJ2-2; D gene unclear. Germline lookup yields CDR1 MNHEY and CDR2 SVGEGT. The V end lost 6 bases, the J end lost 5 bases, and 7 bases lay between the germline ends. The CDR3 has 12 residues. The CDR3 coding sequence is TGTGCCAGCAGCGGCATGACCGGGGAGCTGTTTTTT. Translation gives CASSGMTGELFF.

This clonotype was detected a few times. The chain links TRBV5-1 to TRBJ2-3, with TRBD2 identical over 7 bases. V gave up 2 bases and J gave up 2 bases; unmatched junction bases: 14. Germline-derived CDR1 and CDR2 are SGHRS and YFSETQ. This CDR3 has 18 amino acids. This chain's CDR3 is CASSFWTVTSSATDTQYF. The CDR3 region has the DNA TGCGCCAGCAGCTTTTGGACGGTGACTAGCTCCGCCACAGATACGCAGTATTTT.

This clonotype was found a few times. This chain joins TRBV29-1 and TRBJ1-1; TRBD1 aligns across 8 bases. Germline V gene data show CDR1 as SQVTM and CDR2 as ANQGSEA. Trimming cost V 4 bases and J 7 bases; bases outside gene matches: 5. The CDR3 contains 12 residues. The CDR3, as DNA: TGCAGCGTTGTTCAGGGGGCGCTTGAAGCTTTCTTT. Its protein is CSVVQGALEAFF.

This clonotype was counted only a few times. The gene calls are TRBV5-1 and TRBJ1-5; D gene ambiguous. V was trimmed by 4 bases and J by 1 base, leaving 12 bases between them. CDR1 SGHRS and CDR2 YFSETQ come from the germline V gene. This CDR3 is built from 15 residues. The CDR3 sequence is CASSPSTGSNQPQHF. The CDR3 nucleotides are TGCGCCAGCAGCCCCAGTACGGGAAGCAATCAGCCCCAGCATTTT. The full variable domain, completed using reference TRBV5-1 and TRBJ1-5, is KAGVTQTPRYLIKTRGQQVTLSCSPISGHRSVSWYQQTPGQGLQFLFEYFSETQRNKGNFPGRFSGRQFSNSRSEMNVSTLELGDSALYLCASSPSTGSNQPQHFGDGTRLSIL.

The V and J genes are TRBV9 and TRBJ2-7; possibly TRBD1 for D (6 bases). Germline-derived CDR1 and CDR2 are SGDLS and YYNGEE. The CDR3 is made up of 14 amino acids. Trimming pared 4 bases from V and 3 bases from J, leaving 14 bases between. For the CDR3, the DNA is TGTGCCAGCAGCCCTCACCGGGACATCTACGAGCAGTACTTC. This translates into CASSPHRDIYEQYF. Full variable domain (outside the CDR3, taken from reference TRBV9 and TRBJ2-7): DSGVTQTPKHLITATGQRVTLRCSPRSGDLSVYWYQQSLDQGLQFLIQYYNGEERAKGNILERFSAQQFPDLHSELNLSSLELGDSALYFCASSPHRDIYEQYFGPGTRLTVT.

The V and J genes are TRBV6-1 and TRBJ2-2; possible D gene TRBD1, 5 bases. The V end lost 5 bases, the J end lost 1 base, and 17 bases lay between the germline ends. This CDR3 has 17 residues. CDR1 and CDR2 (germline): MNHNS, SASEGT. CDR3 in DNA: TGTGCCAGCAGTAGTTATGTCGCAGGGAAGAACACCGGGGAGCTGTTTTTT. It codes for CASSSYVAGKNTGELFF.

CDR3 DNA sequence: TGCAGTGCTCGCAGACAGGGGGCCGGGGAGCTGTTTTTT. It encodes CSARRQGAGELFF. This chain links TRBV20-1 with TRBJ2-2, with 9 nucleotides matching TRBD1. Per germline, CDR1 DFQATT and CDR2 SNEGSKA (reference sequence). The CDR3 runs to 13 residues. With V trimmed by 5 bases and J by 6 bases, 4 bases remained unmatched.

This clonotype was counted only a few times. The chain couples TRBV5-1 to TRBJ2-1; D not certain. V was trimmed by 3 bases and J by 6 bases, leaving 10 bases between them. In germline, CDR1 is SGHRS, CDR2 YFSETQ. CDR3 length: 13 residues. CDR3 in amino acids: CASSSPTGNEQFF. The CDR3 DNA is TGCGCCAGCAGCTCCCCGACGGGCAATGAGCAGTTCTTC.

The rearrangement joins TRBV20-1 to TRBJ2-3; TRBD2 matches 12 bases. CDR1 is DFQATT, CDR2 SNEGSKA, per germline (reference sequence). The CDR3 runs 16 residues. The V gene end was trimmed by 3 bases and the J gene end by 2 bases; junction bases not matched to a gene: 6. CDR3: CSARGTSGGPTDTQYF. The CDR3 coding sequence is TGCAGTGCTAGGGGAACTAGCGGGGGGCCCACAGATACGCAGTATTTT.

DNA of the CDR3: TGTGCCAGTACACAGGGCGACACAGATACGCAGTATTTT. This sequence encodes CASTQGDTDTQYF. The chain has TRBV28 and TRBJ2-3; possible D gene TRBD1, 6 bases. This CDR3 is 13 amino acids long. Germline CDR1 MDHEN, CDR2 SYDVKM. V gave up 9 bases and J gave up 2 bases, with 12 bases separating them.

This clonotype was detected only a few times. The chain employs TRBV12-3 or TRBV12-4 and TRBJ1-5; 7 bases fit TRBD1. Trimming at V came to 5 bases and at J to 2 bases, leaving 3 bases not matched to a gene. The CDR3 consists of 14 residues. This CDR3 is CASSGQVGNQPQHF. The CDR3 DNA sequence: TGTGCCAGCAGTGGACAGGTGGGCAATCAGCCCCAGCATTTT.

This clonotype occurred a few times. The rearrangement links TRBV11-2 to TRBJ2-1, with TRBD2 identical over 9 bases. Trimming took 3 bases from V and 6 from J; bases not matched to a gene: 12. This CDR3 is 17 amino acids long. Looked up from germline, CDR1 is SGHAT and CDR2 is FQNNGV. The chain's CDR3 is CASSFSFLAGSVNEQFF. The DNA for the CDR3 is TGTGCCAGCAGCTTTTCCTTTCTAGCGGGGTCTGTCAATGAGCAGTTCTTC. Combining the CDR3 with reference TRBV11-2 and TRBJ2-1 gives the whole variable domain EAGVAQSPRYKIIEKRQSVAFWCNPISGHATLYWYQQILGQGPKLLIQFQNNGVVDDSQLPKDRFSAERLKGVDSTLKIQPAKLEDSAVYLCASSFSFLAGSVNEQFFGPGTRLTVL.

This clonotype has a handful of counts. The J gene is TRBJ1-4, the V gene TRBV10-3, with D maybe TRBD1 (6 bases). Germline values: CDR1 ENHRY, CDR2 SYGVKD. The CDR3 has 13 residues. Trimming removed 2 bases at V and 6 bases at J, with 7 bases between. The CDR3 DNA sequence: TGTGCCATCAGTGAGAGGGGGGATGAAAAACTGTTTTTT. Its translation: CAISERGDEKLFF.

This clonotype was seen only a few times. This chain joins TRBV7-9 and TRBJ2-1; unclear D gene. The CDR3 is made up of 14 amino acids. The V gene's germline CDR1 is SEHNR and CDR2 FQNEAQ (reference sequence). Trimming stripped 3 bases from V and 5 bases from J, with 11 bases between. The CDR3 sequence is CASSFLSEDNEQFF. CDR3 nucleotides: TGTGCCAGCAGCTTCCTGTCTGAGGACAATGAGCAGTTCTTC.

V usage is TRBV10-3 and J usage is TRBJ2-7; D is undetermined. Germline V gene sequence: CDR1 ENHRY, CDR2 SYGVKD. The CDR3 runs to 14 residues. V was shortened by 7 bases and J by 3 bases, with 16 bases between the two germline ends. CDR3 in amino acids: CAIKRNAESYEQYV. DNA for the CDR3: TGTGCCATCAAAAGGAATGCCGAAAGCTACGAGCAGTACGTC.

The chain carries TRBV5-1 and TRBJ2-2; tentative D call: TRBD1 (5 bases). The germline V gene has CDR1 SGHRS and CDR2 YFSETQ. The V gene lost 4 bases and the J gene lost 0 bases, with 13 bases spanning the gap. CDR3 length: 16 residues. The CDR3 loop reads CASSLGHNTNTGELFF. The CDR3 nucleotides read TGCGCCAGCAGCCTCGGACACAATACGAACACCGGGGAGCTGTTTTTT.

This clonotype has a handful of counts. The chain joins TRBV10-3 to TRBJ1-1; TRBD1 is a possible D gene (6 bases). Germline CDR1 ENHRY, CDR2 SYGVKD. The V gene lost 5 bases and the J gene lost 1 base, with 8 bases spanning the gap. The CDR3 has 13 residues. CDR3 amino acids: CAISKQGNTEAFF. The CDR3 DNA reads TGTGCCATCAGTAAACAGGGGAACACTGAAGCTTTCTTT.

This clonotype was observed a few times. CDR3 DNA sequence: TGTGCCACCAGTGCTGACTTCTGGACTAGCGGGGACAATGAGCAGTTCTTC. Its protein is CATSADFWTSGDNEQFF. The chain recombines TRBV24-1 with TRBJ2-1; 12 nucleotides match TRBD2. With V trimmed by 5 bases and J by 5 bases, 9 bases remained unmatched. CDR1 is KGHDR, CDR2 SFDVKD, per germline. The CDR3 is 17 amino acids.

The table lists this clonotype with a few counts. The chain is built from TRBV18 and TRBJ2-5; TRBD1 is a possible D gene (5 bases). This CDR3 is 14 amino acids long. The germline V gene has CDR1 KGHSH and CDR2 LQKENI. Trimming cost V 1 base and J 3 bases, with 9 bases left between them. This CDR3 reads CASSPRQGKETQYF. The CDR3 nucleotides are TGTGCCAGCTCACCACGTCAGGGAAAAGAGACCCAGTACTTC.

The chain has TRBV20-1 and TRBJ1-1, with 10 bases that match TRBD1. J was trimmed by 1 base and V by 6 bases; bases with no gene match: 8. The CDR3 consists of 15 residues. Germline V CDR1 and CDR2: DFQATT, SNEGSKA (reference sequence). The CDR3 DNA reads TGCAGTGCCCCCCCGGGACAGGGGCGGAACACTGAAGCTTTCTTT. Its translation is CSAPPGQGRNTEAFF.

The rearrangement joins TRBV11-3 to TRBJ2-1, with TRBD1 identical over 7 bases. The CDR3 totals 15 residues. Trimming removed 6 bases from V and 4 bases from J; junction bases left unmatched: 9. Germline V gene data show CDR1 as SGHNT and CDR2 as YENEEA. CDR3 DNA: TGTGCCAGCAGTTCGGACAGGATAACTTACAATGAGCAGTTCTTC. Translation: CASSSDRITYNEQFF.

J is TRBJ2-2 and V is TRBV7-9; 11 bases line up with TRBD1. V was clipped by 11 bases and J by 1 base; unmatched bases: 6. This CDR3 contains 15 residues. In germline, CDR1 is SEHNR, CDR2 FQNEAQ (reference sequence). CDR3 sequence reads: CAARTGGGNTGELFF. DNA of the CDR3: TGTGCCGCCCGGACAGGGGGCGGGAACACCGGGGAGCTGTTTTTT. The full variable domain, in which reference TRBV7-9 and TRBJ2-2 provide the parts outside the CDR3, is DTGVSQNPRHKITKRGQNVTFRCDPISEHNRLYWYRQTLGQGPEFLTYFQNEAQLEKSRLLSDRFSAERPKGSFSTLEIQRTEQGDSAMYLCAARTGGGNTGELFFGEGSRLTVL.